The 9 T cell receptor beta chains below all came from one sample that was sequenced in a study of shared clonotypes between healthy human individuals. It was CD45RO-negative cells, positively selected for CCR7, that made up naive CD8 cells, with terminally differentiated effector memory CD45RA+ cells excluded. TCRdb's table, derived via immunoSEQ multiplex PCR, lists solely in-frame clones and lacks some. This table holds more than 2 million clones, about 95% found once. Source material: naive CD8+ T cells sorted from blood. These receptor sequences come from a man younger than 30 in good health.

A remark on this clone: Within the sample, other DNA sequences also encode this same CDR3. J is TRBJ2-7 and V is TRBV5-6, with TRBD2 matching 8 bases. With V trimmed by 2 bases and J by 2 bases, 3 bases remained unmatched. Germline CDR1 reads SGHDT; CDR2 reads YYEEEE. The CDR3 totals 14 residues. DNA for the CDR3: TGTGCCAGCAGCTTAGGACTAGCACCCTACGAGCAGTACTTC. Translating it yields CASSLGLAPYEQYF.

This chain joins TRBV4-1 and TRBJ2-7; 10 bases fit TRBD2. The CDR3 has 15 amino acids. Germline CDR1 and CDR2: MGHRA and YSYEKL. The V gene end was trimmed by 4 bases and the J gene end by 6 bases; junction bases not matched to a gene: 9. The CDR3 bases are TGCGCCAGCAGCCCCACCCCGGGACTAGCGAGCGAGCAGTACTTC. It is translated as CASSPTPGLASEQYF.

A single count supports this clone. The chain links TRBV5-4 to TRBJ2-7, with 9 bases aligning to TRBD1. Germline V lookup: CDR1 SGHNT, CDR2 YYREEE (reference sequence). J gave up 7 bases and V 2 bases, and 4 bases lay outside the gene matches. This CDR3 spans 13 amino acids. The CDR3 spells CASSFDRGWEQYF. As DNA, the CDR3 is TGTGCCAGCAGCTTCGACAGGGGGTGGGAGCAGTACTTC.

The rearrangement joins TRBV2 to TRBJ2-7; no clear D. CDR3 length: 11 residues. Germline assignment: CDR1 SNHLY and CDR2 FYNNEI. The V gene lost 1 base and the J gene lost 7 bases, with 5 bases spanning the gap. Written as DNA, the CDR3 is TGTGCCAGCAGTGAAGGGATTGAGCAGTACTTC. Amino acids: CASSEGIEQYF.

This rearrangement joins TRBV2 to TRBJ1-2; tentative D call: TRBD1 (6 bases). Germline CDR1 is SNHLY and CDR2 is FYNNEI. The CDR3 covers 15 residues. V lost 4 bases and J 0 bases, leaving 12 bases between the germline ends. The DNA of the CDR3 is TGTGCCAGCAGTGCACAGGGAGAAGCTAACTATGGCTACACCTTC. This gives the protein CASSAQGEANYGYTF.

The genes are TRBV11-2 and TRBJ2-1; D possibly matches TRBD1 or TRBD2 (5 bases each). The germline V gene encodes CDR1 SGHAT and CDR2 FQNNGV. The CDR3 runs to 16 residues. V dropped 1 base and J dropped 0 bases, with 10 bases sitting between them. The CDR3 sequence is CASSLVGAGSYNEQFF. In DNA, the CDR3 is TGTGCCAGCAGCTTAGTCGGGGCAGGCTCCTACAATGAGCAGTTCTTC.

The chain links TRBV7-9 to TRBJ2-7; 9 nucleotides line up with TRBD2. Germline assignment: CDR1 SEHNR and CDR2 FQNEAQ (reference sequence). Germline trimming cut 1 base from V and 6 bases from J; bases unmatched to any gene: 19. The CDR3 contains 19 residues. The CDR3, as DNA: TGTGCCAGCAGCTTAGTCCCTAGCGGGAATCCCCACCTACCTTTCGAGCAGTACTTC. Translation gives CASSLVPSGNPHLPFEQYF.

The gene calls are TRBV19 and TRBJ1-5; D might be TRBD1 (5 bases). Trimming cost V 8 bases and J 1 base, with 12 bases left between them. Germline-derived CDR1 and CDR2 are LNHDA and SQIVND (reference sequence). This CDR3 has 14 residues. Here the CDR3 reads CASGAGPSNQPQHF. CDR3 DNA sequence: TGTGCCAGTGGTGCAGGGCCCAGCAATCAGCCCCAGCATTTT.

This chain connects TRBV13 to TRBJ2-5; 8 bases map to TRBD2. V gave up 5 bases and J gave up 5 bases; unmatched junction bases: 7. CDR1 is PRHDT, CDR2 FYEKMQ, per germline (reference sequence). The CDR3 length is 14 residues. CDR3 in amino acids: CASSPGSSGETQYF. The CDR3 DNA reads TGTGCCAGCAGCCCCGGGTCTAGCGGGGAGACCCAGTACTTC. The variable domain in full, completed from reference TRBV13 and TRBJ2-5, reads AAGVIQSPRHLIKEKRETATLKCYPIPRHDTVYWYQQGPGQDPQFLISFYEKMQSDKGSIPDRFSAQQFSDYHSELNMSSLELGDSALYFCASSPGSSGETQYFGPGTRLLVL.